This TCR beta chain was retrieved from a study of shared clonotypes between healthy human individuals. The donors were adults (healthy and HIV-negative) with no recent acute infections or vaccinations. Libraries were prepared by immunoSEQ multiplex PCR; TCRdb keeps only in-frame clonotypes and omits some of them. The table has approximately 1.5 million clones, approximately 98.5% seen once. Unmatched junction bases numbered 7, after V lost 3 bases and J lost 5 bases. The germline CDR1 and CDR2 sequences are GTSNPN and SVGIG (reference sequence). The CDR3 has 15 amino acids. Sample: naive CD4+ T cells sorted from blood. Subset here: CD45RA+ positively selected. The sequence was obtained from a man aged 30-40 years in good health. The gene calls are TRBV30 and TRBJ2-1, with TRBD2 matching 10 bases. The chain's CDR3 is CAWSQRLAGDNEQFF. In DNA form, the CDR3 reads TGTGCCTGGAGCCAGCGCCTAGCGGGAGACAATGAGCAGTTCTTC.